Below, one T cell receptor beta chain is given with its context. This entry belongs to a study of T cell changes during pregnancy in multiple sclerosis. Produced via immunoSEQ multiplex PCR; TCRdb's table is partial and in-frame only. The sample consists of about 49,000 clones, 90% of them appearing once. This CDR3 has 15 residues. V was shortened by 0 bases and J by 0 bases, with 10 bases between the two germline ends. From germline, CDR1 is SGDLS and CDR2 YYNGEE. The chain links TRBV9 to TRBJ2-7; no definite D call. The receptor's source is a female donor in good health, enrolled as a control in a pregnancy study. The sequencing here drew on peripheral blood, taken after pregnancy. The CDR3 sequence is CASSVDPSSSYEQYF. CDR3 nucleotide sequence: TGTGCCAGCAGCGTAGATCCCTCGAGCTCCTACGAGCAGTACTTC.